This T cell receptor (beta chain) was profiled in a study of tumor-infiltrating lymphocytes in localized non-small cell lung cancer. Study in general: Resected tumor was paired with non-adjacent uninvolved lung from the same patient. Findings and caveats of the study: Higher tumor T cell infiltration than in uninvolved lung was supported by TCRbeta sequencing.

Here immunoSEQ multiplex PCR was the method, and the copy in TCRdb shows in-frame clones only, minus some. The data hold about 12,000 clones, with under 90% observed a single time. Remarks on this clone: Its antigen remains unknown.

The TCR was taken from a human donor with non-small cell lung cancer. Material: lung tumor tissue.

The CDR3: CASSPDSNPIYEAFF. CDR3 bases: TGTGCCAGCAGCCCGGACAGCAACCCGATTTATGAAGCTTTCTTT. This chain connects TRBV7-2 to TRBJ1-1, with D maybe TRBD1 (6 bases). The CDR3 length is 15 residues. Trimming took off 5 bases at V and 7 bases at J, with 20 bases between the two ends. In germline, CDR1 is SGHTA, CDR2 FQGNSA.